The clone carrying this T cell receptor (beta chain) was seen only once. These data originate in a study of T cells in localized non-small cell lung cancer. The CDR3 sequence is 11 residues long. CDR1 is SEHNR and CDR2 is FQNEAQ in the germline V gene (reference sequence). Trimming removed 6 bases from V and 7 bases from J, with 9 bases in between. The data were produced by immunoSEQ multiplex PCR, yet TCRdb's version contains in-frame clones alone and is incomplete. The table records 25,000 to 30,000 clones, around 90% of them present only once. The chain joins TRBV7-9 to TRBJ1-1; no firm D call. This receptor was identified in a woman aged 18-55 years with stage I lung adenocarcinoma. The source was peripheral blood, collected before any cancer treatment. The CDR3 region has the DNA TGTGCCAGCAGATCTGGGTTTGAAGCTTTCTTT. Residues: CASRSGFEAFF. The variable domain in full, completed from reference TRBV7-9 and TRBJ1-1, reads DTGVSQNPRHKITKRGQNVTFRCDPISEHNRLYWYRQTLGQGPEFLTYFQNEAQLEKSRLLSDRFSAERPKGSFSTLEIQRTEQGDSAMYLCASRSGFEAFFGQGTRLTVV.